These 9 T cell receptor beta chains were sequenced from one sample in a study of cytomegalovirus exposure and HLA in healthy donors. Primers included in the PCR were 60 Vbeta and 13 Jbeta primers. Only in-frame clones appear in the TCRdb table, and some are missing; sequencing was by immunoSEQ multiplex PCR. The sample comprises around 160,000 clones, 80% to 85% of which are singletons, and approximately 1.8% rests with the top ten. Material: PBMCs. These receptors were obtained from a human donor in good health.

V and J are TRBV6-1 and TRBJ1-4, with TRBD1 matching 10 bases. This CDR3 has 15 amino acids. The J segment lost 7 bases and the V segment lost 4 bases, leaving 6 bases of the junction unmatched. Per germline, CDR1 MNHNS and CDR2 SASEGT. Here the CDR3 reads CASSGGTGATEKLFF. The CDR3 nucleotides are TGTGCCAGCAGTGGCGGGACAGGGGCAACTGAAAAACTGTTTTTT.

The CDR3 DNA reads as TGTGCCAGTAGTATTTGGGACAGCCCTGGCAATCAGCCCCAGCATTTT. Its translation: CASSIWDSPGNQPQHF. The V and J genes are TRBV19 and TRBJ1-5; 7 nucleotides line up with TRBD1. The J segment lost 2 bases and the V segment lost 3 bases, leaving 7 bases of the junction unmatched. This CDR3 comprises 16 residues. The germline gives CDR1 LNHDA, CDR2 SQIVND (reference sequence).

This clone showed up just a few times. The rearrangement links TRBV7-3 to TRBJ2-1; maybe TRBD2 (6 bases). The CDR3 sequence is 15 residues long. Germline loops: CDR1 SGHTA, CDR2 FQGTGA. V was clipped by 5 bases and J by 0 bases, with 11 bases between them. The CDR3 DNA follows: TGTGCCAGCAGCCGGGACTTCAACTCCTACAATGAGCAGTTCTTC. Translating gives CASSRDFNSYNEQFF.

This chain joins TRBV16 and TRBJ1-1, with D perhaps matching TRBD1 (6 bases). V was pared by 1 base and J by 6 bases, with 9 bases between. The germline V gene encodes CDR1 KGHSY and CDR2 FQNENV. CDR3 length equals 13 residues. The CDR3 reads CASSQYGGAEAFF. As DNA, the CDR3 is TGTGCCAGCAGCCAATATGGGGGCGCTGAAGCTTTCTTT.

The chain combines TRBV6-6 with TRBJ1-3; 8 positions match TRBD1. V gave up 2 bases and J gave up 2 bases; unmatched junction bases: 2. CDR3 length: 15 residues. Germline CDR1 reads MNHNY; CDR2 reads SVGAGI (reference sequence). The CDR3 spells CASSYLTGAGNTIYF. Written as DNA, the CDR3 is TGTGCCAGCAGTTACCTGACAGGGGCTGGAAACACCATATATTTT.

This clone was seen a handful of times. This chain connects TRBV12-5 to TRBJ1-3, with 7 bases that match TRBD1. The CDR3 runs to 14 residues. V was pared by 6 bases and J by 3 bases, with 5 bases of the junction left unmatched. The germline gives CDR1 LGHNT, CDR2 FRNRAP. The CDR3 loop reads CASGKGAGGNTIYF. CDR3 sequence (DNA): TGTGCTAGTGGGAAGGGGGCTGGTGGAAACACCATATATTTT.

The rearrangement joins TRBV6-6 to TRBJ2-7; TRBD2 is a possible D gene (6 bases). V lost 5 bases and J 3 bases, leaving 17 bases between the germline ends. This CDR3 region has 15 residues. The germline CDR1 and CDR2 sequences are MNHNY and SVGAGI (reference sequence). CDR3 in amino acids: CASSPLSGLDYEQYF. CDR3 coding DNA: TGTGCCAGCAGTCCACTCAGCGGGCTAGACTACGAGCAGTACTTC.

This rearrangement joins TRBV7-3 to TRBJ2-6; 11 positions agree with TRBD2. This CDR3 contains 19 residues. The germline gives CDR1 SGHTA, CDR2 FQGTGA. Losses at the gene ends were 0 bases for V and 0 bases for J; bases not matched to a gene: 4. The CDR3 nucleotides read TGTGCCAGCAGCTTAACACTAGCGGGGGACCCCTCTGGGGCCAACGTCCTGACTTTC. This translates into CASSLTLAGDPSGANVLTF. Combining the CDR3 with reference TRBV7-3 and TRBJ2-6 gives the whole variable domain GAGVSQTPSNKVTEKGKYVELRCDPISGHTALYWYRQSLGQGPEFLIYFQGTGAADDSGLPNDRFFAVRPEGSVSTLKIQRTERGDSAVYLCASSLTLAGDPSGANVLTFGAGSRLTVL.

The chain employs TRBV9 and TRBJ2-3; 15 nucleotides match TRBD2. In germline, CDR1 is SGDLS, CDR2 YYNGEE. This CDR3 is built from 14 residues. V trimming: 7 bases; J trimming: 8 bases; junction bases outside the gene matches: 5. The CDR3 region is CASGLAGGMATQYF. The CDR3 bases are TGTGCCAGCGGACTAGCGGGGGGGATGGCTACGCAGTATTTT.